A single T cell receptor beta chain is shown here with its context. Its cognate antigen is unknown. This CDR3 region has 14 residues. The germline gives CDR1 KGHDR, CDR2 SFDVKD. V trimming: 9 bases; J trimming: 3 bases; junction bases outside the gene matches: 10. Data came from immunoSEQ multiplex PCR; TCRdb stores just in-frame clones and leaves some out. The sample has fewer than 150,000 clones, roughly 90% seen once; the top ten hold more than 13%. This record comes from a study of T cell responses to AZD1222 COVID-19 vaccine. General study results and limits: Nearly half of unique spike-specific TCRs reportedly avoided B.1.351 and B.1.1.7 mutated regions. Only six or seven AZD1222 recipients tested seropositive at baseline. Distributed over spike, vaccine-associated CD4 TCRs predominated at 160-218 and 743-854. Repertoire sampling happened only post peak T cell response.

The receptor was isolated from an adult in good health. The sample here was peripheral blood, taken on day 0 of AZD1222 vaccination. V and J are TRBV24-1 and TRBJ2-7; 7 nucleotides match TRBD2. The CDR3 is CATAAGGSFYEQYF. The DNA of the CDR3 is TGTGCCACCGCCGCGGGCGGGAGCTTCTACGAGCAGTACTTC.